These 8 T cell receptor beta chains share one sample of origin, sequenced in a study of blood T cell repertoires in COVID-19. Measured with immunoSEQ multiplex PCR; TCRdb has only the in-frame clones, and not every one. The repertoire has about 280,000 clones, around nine tenths of them found once; the top ten carry about 11%. Sequenced sample: peripheral blood. These receptors all stem from a woman aged 25-40 years with COVID-19, enrolled during active disease.

The gene calls are TRBV27 and TRBJ2-1; D is uncertain. Germline V lookup: CDR1 MNHEY, CDR2 SMNVEV (reference sequence). Trimming removed 8 bases at V and 6 bases at J, with 11 bases between. The CDR3 extends over 12 amino acids. The CDR3 nucleotides are TGTGCCAGCCGCGTAGTCGGCAATGAGCAGTTCTTC. Its protein is CASRVVGNEQFF.

V is TRBV2 and J is TRBJ2-7; 8 bases are a match to TRBD1. The junction had 7 bases not matched to a gene; V was cut back by 4 bases and J by 5 bases. CDR3 length equals 14 residues. CDR1 SNHLY and CDR2 FYNNEI come from the germline V gene. This CDR3 reads CASSGLQGVNEQYF. CDR3 nucleotide sequence: TGTGCCAGCAGTGGTCTACAGGGGGTTAACGAGCAGTACTTC.

V and J are TRBV10-3 and TRBJ2-5, with a possible D match to TRBD1 (6 bases). The CDR3 runs 13 residues. V was cut by 6 bases and J by 5 bases, with 13 bases left in between. Germline assignment: CDR1 ENHRY and CDR2 SYGVKD. This CDR3 is CAIRGTTGETQYF. CDR3 coding DNA: TGTGCCATCAGGGGGACAACGGGCGAGACCCAGTACTTC.

The V call is TRBV5-1, the J call TRBJ2-3, with a weak D call TRBD1 (5 bases). Germline V CDR1 and CDR2: SGHRS, YFSETQ. The CDR3 contains 15 residues. Trimming pared 0 bases from V and 2 bases from J, leaving 10 bases between. The CDR3 coding sequence is TGCGCCAGCAGCTTGGAGGCAGGGTCCACAGATACGCAGTATTTT. It encodes CASSLEAGSTDTQYF.

The chain uses TRBV7-8 and TRBJ2-6; no clear D. The V end lost 5 bases, the J end lost 2 bases, and 10 bases lay between the germline ends. Germline loops: CDR1 SGHVS, CDR2 FQNEAQ. This CDR3 is built from 15 residues. CDR3 in DNA: TGTGCCAGCAGCAAAGACTGGCCTGGGGCCAACGTCCTGACTTTC. Translated, it gives CASSKDWPGANVLTF.

The chain joins TRBV5-1 to TRBJ1-1, with 11 bases identical to TRBD1. Trimming took 4 bases from V and 5 from J; bases not matched to a gene: 7. The CDR3 runs 15 residues. Germline CDR1 SGHRS, CDR2 YFSETQ. The CDR3 region is CASSPGDRGRTEAFF. The CDR3 coding sequence is TGCGCCAGCAGCCCCGGGGACAGGGGGAGAACTGAAGCTTTCTTT.

The V gene is TRBV7-9, the J gene TRBJ1-3, with TRBD1 matching over 7 bases. Germline lookup yields CDR1 SEHNR and CDR2 FQNEAQ (reference sequence). The CDR3 runs 13 residues. The V segment lost 4 bases and the J segment 14 bases; nucleotides outside the gene matches: 11. The CDR3 here is CASSSTTGQALYF. CDR3 bases: TGTGCCAGCAGCTCAACGACAGGACAGGCGTTATATTTT.

The chain couples TRBV4-1 to TRBJ2-3; TRBD2 matches at 11 bases. Losses at the gene ends were 0 bases for V and 5 bases for J; bases not matched to a gene: 7. The germline V gene has CDR1 MGHRA and CDR2 YSYEKL. The length of the CDR3 is 17 residues. CDR3 bases: TGCGCCAGCAGCCAAGATCAGGCTAGCGGGAGGAAAGATACGCAGTATTTT. Translated: CASSQDQASGRKDTQYF.